The entry that follows covers one T cell receptor (beta chain) sequence. A Seattle source enrolled patients during active infection and followed them longitudinally. This CDR3 has 14 amino acids. Per the germline V gene, CDR1 is ENHRY and CDR2 is SYGVKD. After removal of 7 bases from V and 6 bases from J, the junction contained 10 bases not matched to a gene. This record belongs to a study of blood T cell repertoires in COVID-19. Overall study context: Sites across the United States, Italy and Spain contributed samples from acute and convalescent COVID-19. PBMCs, B-cell-depleted T cells, or T cells were the source of the cDNA or gDNA that made up the material.

Per the original data handling: Reference gene primer amplification yielded estimated nucleated cell counts. Assay used: immunoSEQ multiplex PCR; TCRdb lists only in-frame clones, some missing. The V and J calls and the clone size are those of that table, but D and trimming were determined from the DNA. The profile shows 160,000 or so clones, about 87% of them singletons. This clonotype was obtained from a woman aged 70-85 years with COVID-19, enrolled during active disease. J is TRBJ2-7 and V is TRBV10-3, with 9 bases matching TRBD1. The sample was peripheral blood. CDR3 amino acids: CAITTGTGYREQYF. DNA for the CDR3: TGTGCCATCACTACCGGGACAGGGTATCGCGAGCAGTACTTC.